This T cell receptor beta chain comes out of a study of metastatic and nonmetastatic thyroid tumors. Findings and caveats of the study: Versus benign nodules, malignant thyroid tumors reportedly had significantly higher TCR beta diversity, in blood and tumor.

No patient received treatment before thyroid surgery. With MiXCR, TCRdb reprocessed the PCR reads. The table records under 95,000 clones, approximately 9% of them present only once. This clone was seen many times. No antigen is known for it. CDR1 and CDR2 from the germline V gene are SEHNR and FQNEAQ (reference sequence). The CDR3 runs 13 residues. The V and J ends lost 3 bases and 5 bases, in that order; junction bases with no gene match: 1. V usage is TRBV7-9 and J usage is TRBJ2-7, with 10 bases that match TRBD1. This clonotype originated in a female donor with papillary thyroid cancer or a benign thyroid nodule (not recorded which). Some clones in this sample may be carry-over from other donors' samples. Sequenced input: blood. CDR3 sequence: CASSLTGGNEQYF. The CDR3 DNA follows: TGTGCCAGCAGCTTGACAGGGGGCAACGAGCAGTACTTC.